This T cell receptor (beta chain) was identified in a study of T cell responses to AZD1222 COVID-19 vaccine. Study-wide findings and caveats: Clonal diversity may have been underestimated in mostly white British donors.

The method was immunoSEQ multiplex PCR; TCRdb's version includes in-frame clones alone and lacks a portion of them. The sample carries 90,000 to 150,000 clones, approximately 90% recorded once. Germline values: CDR1 SGHAT, CDR2 FQNNGV. This CDR3 region has 14 residues. Trimming removed 0 bases from V and 7 bases from J, with 12 bases in between. A word on this clone: The antigen is unknown.

The sample here was peripheral blood, taken 28 days after the second AZD1222 dose. The sequence came from an adult who received the AZD1222 COVID-19 vaccine. V usage is TRBV11-2 and J usage is TRBJ1-2; unclear D gene. This CDR3 is CASSLDRPGLGYTF. As DNA, the CDR3 is TGTGCCAGCAGCTTAGACAGGCCTGGACTTGGCTACACCTTC.